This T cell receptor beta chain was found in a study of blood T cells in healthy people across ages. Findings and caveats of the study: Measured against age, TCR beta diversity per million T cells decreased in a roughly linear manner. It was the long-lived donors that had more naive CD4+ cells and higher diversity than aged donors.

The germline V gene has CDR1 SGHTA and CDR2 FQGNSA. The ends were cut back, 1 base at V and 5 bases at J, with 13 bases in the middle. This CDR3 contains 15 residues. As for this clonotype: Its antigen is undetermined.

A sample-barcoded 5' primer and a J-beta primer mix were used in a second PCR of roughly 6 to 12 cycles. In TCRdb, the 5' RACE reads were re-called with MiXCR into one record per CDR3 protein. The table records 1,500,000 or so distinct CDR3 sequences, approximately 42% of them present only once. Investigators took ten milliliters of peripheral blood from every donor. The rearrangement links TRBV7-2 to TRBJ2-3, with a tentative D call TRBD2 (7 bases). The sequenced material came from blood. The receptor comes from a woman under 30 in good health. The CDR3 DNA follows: TGTGCCAGCAGCTTAGTCGGGGGGCAAATAGATACGCAGTATTTT. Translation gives CASSLVGGQIDTQYF.